This T cell receptor (beta chain) was identified in a study of blood T cell repertoires in COVID-19 (TCRdb year 2020). For the wider study: Samples from collaborators originated in the United States, Italy and Spain and spanned both the acute and convalescent phases of COVID-19. Subjects who had been exposed to COVID-19, were actively infected with it, or had recovered from it provided the deeply sampled blood TCRbeta repertoires that made up the dataset. Samples came from the ongoing ImmuneRACE study (first 160 participants) plus 1,254 subjects from 6 global collaborators. The material from the prospective study consisted of cDNA or gDNA derived from T cells, B-cell-depleted T cells, or PBMCs. A freely available public database, intended as a resource for researchers studying the immune response to SARS-CoV-2, is where the repertoires were released. Sample metadata almost always included a de-identified subject ID, COVID-19 status, age in years and sex. Where available, HLA class I and class II types were taken from metadata supplied by the sample provider and were not determined by assay-based typing.

TCRbeta CDR3 regions were amplified from genomic DNA by means of the immunoSEQ Assay, a bias-controlled multiplex PCR. On the study's bioinformatics: Nucleated cell counts per sample were estimated from amplification of reference gene primers within the assay. To quantify the absolute abundance of each unique TCRbeta CDR3 rearrangement, sequence reads were collapsed and filtered. For each sample, productive Simpson clonality was calculated as the square root of Simpson's diversity index over productive rearrangements. Entries here come from immuneACCESS through TCRdb and include only in-frame sequences with V and J called. Some clones fail to appear in such tables; in the studies checked, an unresolved V gene covers under half of the shortfall, and the cause of the remainder is unknown. V and J calls and clone size come straight from that table; D and trimming were deduced from the DNA. Within this sample are about 68,000 clones, with 65% to 80% of them counted one time only. 23% of the sample is taken by the ten largest.

Collaborating institutions collected whole blood in K2EDTA tubes following their own protocols. For TCRbeta analysis, collaborators shipped samples in one of three forms: frozen whole blood, isolated PBMCs, or DNA extracted from either of those sample types. The research as a whole found: Clinical and demographic metadata were provided uncurated, with the amount varying by source and participant.

Remarks on this clone: This receptor's antigen is unknown. Base qualities are not at hand, and no much larger clone is one base apart.

Sequenced input: peripheral blood. The receptor comes from a human donor in a cohort sampled during active COVID-19.

The CDR3: CAWTLAGANQPQHF. Here is the DNA: TGTGCCTGGACCTTAGCGGGGGCGAATCAGCCCCAGCATTTT. The rearrangement combines TRBV30 with TRBJ1-5; possibly the D gene is TRBD1, per 6 matching bases. Its CDR3 holds 14 amino acids, cysteine through phenylalanine. Of the read, only the CDR3 DNA is kept; its 42 bases are in frame from base 1. The germline V gene (reference sequence) gives CDR1 as GTSNPN and CDR2 as SVGIG. Deletion took 4 bases off V and 4 bases off J, with a span of 14 bases between the germline ends.